This TCR beta chain was captured in a study of OX40 agonist ivuxolimab in advanced cancers. The repertoire was sequenced with immunoSEQ multiplex PCR; TCRdb's copy has only in-frame clones and lacks some. The sample includes about 64,000 clones, roughly 90% of them seen just once. The TCR originated in an adult with an advanced solid tumor such as melanoma, head and neck, liver or kidney cancer. Sequencing was performed on CD4+ or CD8+ T cells sorted from blood, taken in a trial of the OX40 agonist ivuxolimab.

The CDR3 loop reads CASSLTRNNYGYTF. The DNA of the CDR3 is TGTGCCAGCAGCTTAACCCGGAATAACTATGGCTACACCTTC. This chain joins TRBV7-9 and TRBJ1-2; D is undetermined. The CDR3 loop spans 14 amino acids. Per the germline V gene, CDR1 is SEHNR and CDR2 is FQNEAQ (reference sequence). Trimming took off 2 bases at V and 1 base at J, with 8 bases between the two ends. The variable domain in full, completed from reference TRBV7-9 and TRBJ1-2, reads DTGVSQNPRHKITKRGQNVTFRCDPISEHNRLYWYRQTLGQGPEFLTYFQNEAQLEKSRLLSDRFSAERPKGSFSTLEIQRTEQGDSAMYLCASSLTRNNYGYTFGSGTRLTVV.